This T cell receptor beta chain was found in a study of T cell responses to AZD1222 COVID-19 vaccine. Study-wide results and caveats: Scientists sampled the repertoires only once the peak T cell response had passed. Dominant at 160-218 and 743-854, vaccine-associated CD4 TCRs also spanned spike.

Data came from immunoSEQ multiplex PCR; TCRdb stores just in-frame clones and leaves some out. Of some 120,000 clones listed, roughly nine tenths are singletons. CDR3 size: 13 residues. Germline V gene data show CDR1 as GTSNPN and CDR2 as SVGIG (reference sequence). The V end lost 1 base, the J end lost 3 bases, and 7 bases lay between the germline ends. On this clone: Antigen specificity is unknown.

V is TRBV30 and J is TRBJ1-5, with unresolved D. This TCR was recovered from an adult in good health. Sequenced material: peripheral blood, taken on day 0 of AZD1222 vaccination. CDR3 sequence: CAWSETFNQPQHF. The DNA for the CDR3 is TGTGCCTGGAGTGAGACCTTCAATCAGCCCCAGCATTTT.